The 23 T cell receptor beta chains reported below all come from one sample, sequenced in a study of T cells after yellow fever vaccination (dated by TCRdb to between 2018 and 2021). Library method: 5' RACE. Sequencer: Illumina HiSeq 2500. TCRdb's own reprocessing of the public reads used fastp at Q25 and MiXCR and kept productive beta chains. Every CDR3 protein is listed once, alongside the most common genes and DNA of its rows. This sample has hundreds of thousands of distinct CDR3 sequences in its table, and about a sixth of those were observed once. The top ten clones comprise 17% of the sample. In light of the paper, this sample's treatment or condition label describes: live attenuated yellow fever vaccine strain. Source: PBMCs, taken roughly 5 days after the first yellow fever vaccination. The receptor source for this set is a man younger than 35 who received the YFV17D yellow fever vaccine.

This clonotype was seen only a few times. This rearrangement joins TRBV3-1 to TRBJ1-1; D unclear. The CDR3 runs 16 residues. The V gene lost 4 bases and the J gene lost 0 bases, with 15 bases spanning the gap. Germline loops: CDR1 LGHDT, CDR2 YNNKEL (reference sequence). CDR3 sequence reads: CASSPGLRSMNTEAFF. The CDR3, as DNA: TGTGCCAGCAGCCCCGGGCTCAGGAGCATGAACACTGAAGCTTTCTTT.

This clonotype was seen only a few times. This chain connects TRBV9 to TRBJ2-5; TRBD2 matches at 7 bases. The CDR3 consists of 16 residues. Germline CDR1 SGDLS, CDR2 YYNGEE. The V and J ends lost 0 bases and 5 bases, in that order; junction bases with no gene match: 10. The CDR3 sequence: CASSVGGGGGEETQYF. DNA of the CDR3: TGTGCCAGCAGCGTAGGCGGCGGGGGAGGTGAGGAGACCCAGTACTTC.

The chain combines TRBV6-5 with TRBJ1-4; D is uncertain. In germline, CDR1 is MNHEY, CDR2 SVGAGI. The CDR3 contains 16 residues. V dropped 0 bases and J dropped 1 base, with 9 bases sitting between them. The CDR3 loop reads CASSYSVSLTNEKLFF. The DNA of the CDR3 is TGTGCCAGCAGTTACTCGGTGTCATTAACTAATGAAAAACTGTTTTTT.

This rearrangement joins TRBV19 to TRBJ1-5, with a weak D call TRBD1 (5 bases). Germline-derived CDR1 and CDR2 are LNHDA and SQIVND (reference sequence). The CDR3 runs 14 residues. Trimming took off 7 bases at V and 2 bases at J, with 12 bases between the two ends. The CDR3 here is CASNLRGRNQPQHF. CDR3 nucleotide sequence: TGTGCCAGTAACCTAAGGGGACGCAATCAGCCCCAGCATTTT.

The sample holds a few counts of this clonotype. The chain has TRBV2 and TRBJ1-1; D ambiguous. Trimming shortened V by 7 bases and J by 5 bases, and 14 bases separated the two germline ends. The CDR3 has 13 residues. The germline CDR1 and CDR2 sequences are SNHLY and FYNNEI. CDR3 protein: CASTKGAGTEAFF. As DNA, the CDR3 is TGTGCCAGCACGAAAGGCGCGGGGACTGAAGCTTTCTTT.

The chain couples TRBV11-2 to TRBJ1-1; D is unclear. This CDR3 region has 13 residues. Trimming removed 1 base at V and 6 bases at J, with 9 bases between. Germline V CDR1 and CDR2: SGHAT, FQNNGV. CDR3 residues: CASSLVSVAEAFF. The CDR3 nucleotides read TGTGCCAGCAGCTTAGTGTCCGTTGCTGAAGCTTTCTTT.

This clonotype was seen a few times. This chain uses TRBV10-3 with TRBJ1-2; D unclear. Trimming stripped 5 bases from V and 7 bases from J, with 17 bases between. The germline gives CDR1 ENHRY, CDR2 SYGVKD. This CDR3 spans 14 amino acids. The CDR3 DNA sequence: TGTGCCATCAGTTGGACCATGGACGGTACTGGCTACACCTTC. Amino acids: CAISWTMDGTGYTF.

This clonotype was detected a few times. The chain has TRBV15 and TRBJ2-3, with D unresolved. Between the trimmed V and J ends, which lost 2 bases and 0 bases, there was a span of 6 bases. Per germline, CDR1 LNHNV and CDR2 YYDKDF (reference sequence). This CDR3 is 14 amino acids long. In DNA form, the CDR3 reads TGTGCCACCAGCAGATTATCCAGCACAGATACGCAGTATTTT. Translation gives CATSRLSSTDTQYF.

The chain joins TRBV7-2 to TRBJ2-5; 7 bases match TRBD2. There are 14 residues in the CDR3. Per germline, CDR1 SGHTA and CDR2 FQGNSA. V shed 5 bases, J shed 3 bases, and the junction held 6 bases outside the gene matches. The CDR3 loop is CASSPSGVEETQYF. Written as DNA, the CDR3 is TGTGCCAGCAGCCCGAGCGGGGTGGAAGAGACCCAGTACTTC.

This clonotype was recorded at least ten times. The J gene is TRBJ2-3, the V gene TRBV10-1, with D tentatively TRBD1 or TRBD2 (5 bases each). V lost 3 bases, J lost 6 bases, and 13 bases lay in between. This CDR3 contains 14 residues. In germline, CDR1 is WNHNN, CDR2 SYGVQD (reference sequence). CDR3 DNA: TGCGCCAGCAGTGACCACGAGTGGGGGGATACGCAGTATTTT. Its translation is CASSDHEWGDTQYF.

CDR3 nucleotides: TGCGCCAGCAGCTCTTATCAGCGGGGGGCCGTAGAGACCCAGTACTTC. It encodes CASSSYQRGAVETQYF. The chain links TRBV5-1 to TRBJ2-5; the match to TRBD2 covers 9 bases. Germline trimming cut 3 bases from V and 4 bases from J; bases unmatched to any gene: 10. Germline CDR1 is SGHRS and CDR2 is YFSETQ. CDR3 length: 16 amino acids.

This clonotype was counted only a few times. The J gene is TRBJ2-3, the V gene TRBV4-3; 10 bases agree with TRBD2. V gave up 0 bases and J gave up 12 bases; unmatched junction bases: 6. Germline values: CDR1 LGHNA, CDR2 YSLEER. This CDR3 contains 14 residues. Here the CDR3 DNA reads TGCGCCAGCAGCCAAGACGGAACTAGCGGGGCACAGTATTTT. Translating it yields CASSQDGTSGAQYF.

This chain uses TRBV27 with TRBJ1-5; D not certain. The CDR3 loop spans 14 amino acids. Germline V gene data show CDR1 as MNHEY and CDR2 as SMNVEV (reference sequence). V gave up 2 bases and J gave up 7 bases, with 12 bases separating them. CDR3 sequence reads: CASSLERGSQPQHF. CDR3 DNA sequence: TGTGCCAGCAGTTTAGAGCGGGGAAGCCAGCCCCAGCATTTT.

This clonotype has only a few counts. The chain uses TRBV12-3 or TRBV12-4 and TRBJ2-5; D gene unclear. Trimming pared 3 bases from V and 2 bases from J, leaving 7 bases between. The CDR3 extends over 13 amino acids. As DNA, the CDR3 is TGTGCCAGCAGTTTCTTGGGTCAAGAGACCCAGTACTTC. Its translation: CASSFLGQETQYF.

There are many counts of this clonotype. The rearrangement links TRBV7-9 to TRBJ2-7, with 7 nucleotides matching TRBD1. The CDR3 is made up of 13 amino acids. Germline trimming cut 2 bases from V and 3 bases from J; bases unmatched to any gene: 1. The germline V gene has CDR1 SEHNR and CDR2 FQNEAQ (reference sequence). This CDR3 is CASSLNRGYEQYV. The CDR3 region has the DNA TGTGCCAGCAGCTTAAACAGGGGCTACGAGCAGTACGTC.

The sample holds a few counts of this clonotype. V usage is TRBV6-1 and J usage is TRBJ2-4; D call uncertain. Trimming stripped 7 bases from V and 3 bases from J, with 16 bases between. The germline V gene encodes CDR1 MNHNS and CDR2 SASEGT. The CDR3 loop spans 15 amino acids. The CDR3 protein is CASIYGTPGKNIQYF. The DNA of the CDR3 is TGTGCCAGCATCTACGGAACGCCTGGCAAAAACATTCAGTACTTC.

This clonotype was seen more than once but under ten times. The gene calls are TRBV19 and TRBJ1-1, with D unclear. V shed 3 bases and J shed 11 bases, with 19 bases lying between them. CDR1 LNHDA and CDR2 SQIVND come from the germline V gene (reference sequence). The CDR3 is 14 amino acids. The CDR3 DNA sequence: TGTGCCAGTAGTATGGACCCTTCTTCTCTTCTCGCTTTCTTT. Translated, it gives CASSMDPSSLLAFF.

This clonotype was seen a few times. This chain joins TRBV25-1 and TRBJ2-1, with 9 bases aligning to TRBD2. This CDR3 has 15 amino acids. Germline V gene sequence: CDR1 MGHDK, CDR2 SYGVNS. J lost 7 bases, V lost 1 base, and 5 bases had no gene match. CDR3 sequence reads: CASSEWSSGVNEQFF. DNA of the CDR3: TGTGCCAGCAGTGAATGGTCTAGCGGGGTAAATGAGCAGTTCTTC.

This clonotype was detected a few times. This sequence joins TRBV4-3 and TRBJ2-3, with 10 bases fitting TRBD2. Germline values: CDR1 LGHNA, CDR2 YSLEER. CDR3 length equals 16 residues. The J segment lost 9 bases and the V segment lost 4 bases, leaving 13 bases of the junction unmatched. CDR3: CASSPRGAGGLRTQYF. CDR3 DNA sequence: TGCGCCAGCAGCCCCCGGGGAGCGGGGGGGCTAAGAACGCAGTATTTT.

This clonotype was counted only a few times. This chain links TRBV6-5 with TRBJ2-4, with D uncertain. Deletions cut 0 bases from V and 1 base from J, with 10 bases between. The CDR3 length is 16 residues. The germline V gene encodes CDR1 MNHEY and CDR2 SVGAGI. The CDR3: CASSYSMSGAKNIQYF. Written as DNA, the CDR3 is TGTGCCAGCAGTTACTCGATGTCTGGGGCCAAAAACATTCAGTACTTC.

V and J are TRBV4-3 and TRBJ2-1; 8 bases match TRBD2. Germline V gene sequence: CDR1 LGHNA, CDR2 YSLEER. Unmatched junction bases numbered 8, after V lost 4 bases and J lost 9 bases. This CDR3 has 14 residues. Here the CDR3 reads CASSRFGGAREQFF. The DNA of the CDR3 is TGCGCCAGCAGCCGTTTCGGGGGGGCCCGTGAGCAGTTCTTC.

This clonotype was seen a handful of times. The chain combines TRBV7-3 with TRBJ1-5, with unresolved D. V lost 1 base and J 0 bases, leaving 7 bases between the germline ends. Germline V gives CDR1 SGHTA, CDR2 FQGTGA. The CDR3 runs 15 residues. The CDR3 nucleotides are TGTGCCAGCAGCTTAATCGAATATAGCAATCAGCCCCAGCATTTT. This codes for CASSLIEYSNQPQHF.

The chain employs TRBV12-3 or TRBV12-4 and TRBJ2-2; 12 nucleotides agree with TRBD2. The V gene end was trimmed by 6 bases and the J gene end by 1 base; junction bases not matched to a gene: 3. This CDR3 spans 16 amino acids. The chain's CDR3 is CASSSSGGGNTGELFF. The CDR3 coding sequence is TGTGCCAGCAGCTCTAGCGGGGGGGGGAACACCGGGGAGCTGTTTTTT.